This passage covers 18 T cell receptor beta chains from one sample sequenced in a study of response to subunit inactivated influenza vaccine. TCRdb reprocessed the RT-PCR reads with MiXCR, giving one entry per CDR3 protein. The sample contains about 300,000 distinct CDR3 sequences, 22% of which appear only once. Here the sequenced sample was PBMCs from blood, taken approximately 20 months after vaccination. These TCRs come from a man aged 50 to 75 who received an inactivated influenza vaccine.

This clonotype was detected only a few times. The chain couples TRBV4-3 to TRBJ1-4; D gene unclear. This CDR3 has 13 amino acids. Germline V CDR1 and CDR2: LGHNA, YSLEER. The V gene lost 6 bases and the J gene lost 0 bases, with 5 bases spanning the gap. The CDR3 DNA follows: TGCGCCAGCAGACAGACAACTAATGAAAAACTGTTTTTT. Encoded protein: CASRQTTNEKLFF.

This clonotype was recorded a few times. The CDR3 loop is CASSLAVQPQHF. The CDR3 bases are TGTGCCAGCAGTTTGGCGGTTCAGCCCCAGCATTTT. This rearrangement joins TRBV6-2 or TRBV6-3 to TRBJ1-5; D is unclear. Germline CDR1 is MNHEY and CDR2 is SVGEGT. Between the trimmed V and J ends, which lost 4 bases and 6 bases, there was a span of 7 bases. The CDR3 length is 12 residues.

This chain joins TRBV11-2 and TRBJ2-1, with D hard to call. Germline V gives CDR1 SGHAT, CDR2 FQNNGV. V shed 1 base and J shed 4 bases, with 17 bases lying between them. CDR3 length equals 17 residues. The CDR3 here is CASSLAPVRTRYNEQFF. CDR3 bases: TGTGCCAGCAGCTTAGCACCGGTACGGACCCGATACAATGAGCAGTTCTTC.

This clonotype has only a few counts. The chain links TRBV29-1 to TRBJ2-1, with D possibly TRBD2 on 6 matching bases. Germline CDR1 reads SQVTM; CDR2 reads ANQGSEA. Trimming cost V 3 bases and J 1 base, with 10 bases left between them. The CDR3 consists of 14 residues. CDR3: CSVEGGESYNEQFF. CDR3 nucleotide sequence: TGCAGCGTTGAGGGGGGAGAGTCCTACAATGAGCAGTTCTTC.

This clonotype was found a few times. V is TRBV20-1 and J is TRBJ2-2, with no clear D. CDR1 is DFQATT, CDR2 SNEGSKA, per germline (reference sequence). This CDR3 spans 16 amino acids. V was clipped by 2 bases and J by 5 bases, with 18 bases between them. CDR3 loop: CSARSRTDRWTGELFF. In nucleotides, the CDR3 is TGCAGTGCTAGATCCCGGACGGACCGGTGGACCGGGGAGCTGTTTTTT.

This clonotype was seen a few times. CDR3 nucleotides: TGTGCCACCAGTGATTCTGGGTCCTACGAGCAGTACTTC. This gives the protein CATSDSGSYEQYF. The chain carries TRBV24-1 and TRBJ2-7; D unresolved. Germline CDR1 and CDR2: KGHDR and SFDVKD. Trimming pared 2 bases from V and 1 base from J, leaving 5 bases between. CDR3 length: 13 amino acids.

This chain uses TRBV7-9 with TRBJ2-1, with unresolved D. With 6 bases removed from V and 13 bases from J, the gap between germline ends came to 22 bases. The CDR3 has 14 residues. Germline V gene lookup returns CDR1 SEHNR and CDR2 FQNEAQ (reference sequence). DNA for the CDR3: TGTGCCAGCAGATTTGATTCCGACCGGCCCCTTCAGTTCTTC. Its protein is CASRFDSDRPLQFF.

This clonotype was detected a few times. This chain uses TRBV20-1 with TRBJ2-1, with unresolved D. CDR3 size: 10 residues. Germline loops: CDR1 DFQATT, CDR2 SNEGSKA (reference sequence). V lost 5 bases and J lost 8, with 7 bases in between. This CDR3 is CSAPAHEQFF. In DNA, the CDR3 is TGCAGTGCTCCGGCACATGAGCAGTTCTTC.

This clonotype was seen a few times. The chain couples TRBV4-1 to TRBJ2-7; 7 bases are a match to TRBD2. This CDR3 has 14 residues. V dropped 1 base and J dropped 0; count of bases not matched to a gene: 0. In germline, CDR1 is MGHRA, CDR2 YSYEKL. The CDR3 DNA reads TGCGCCAGCAGCCAAGGGGGGGGCTCCTACGAGCAGTACTTC. This translates into CASSQGGGSYEQYF.

This clonotype was seen only a few times. The rearrangement links TRBV6-1 to TRBJ1-1, with D uncertain. Per germline, CDR1 MNHNS and CDR2 SASEGT. V was trimmed by 7 bases and J by 1 base, leaving 19 bases between them. The CDR3 length is 16 residues. CDR3: CASNTRSGSRNTEAFF. In DNA, the CDR3 is TGTGCCAGCAACACCCGGTCGGGCAGTAGGAACACTGAAGCTTTCTTT.

The count of this clonotype is one. This rearrangement joins TRBV6-5 to TRBJ2-7, with 7 nucleotides matching TRBD2. Germline CDR1 reads MNHEY; CDR2 reads SVGAGI. V lost 0 bases and J lost 2; bases outside the gene matches: 4. The CDR3 consists of 15 residues. CDR3 DNA: TGTGCCAGCAGTTACTCTGCTAGCGGAACCTACGAGCAGTACTTC. As protein: CASSYSASGTYEQYF.

The chain carries TRBV20-1 and TRBJ1-5; maybe TRBD1 (5 bases). The ends were cut back, 3 bases at V and 4 bases at J, with 16 bases in the middle. CDR3 size: 15 residues. CDR1 and CDR2 (germline): DFQATT, SNEGSKA (reference sequence). The CDR3 sequence: CSARRQGIGNQPQHF. CDR3 bases: TGCAGTGCTAGGCGTCAGGGTATAGGGAATCAGCCCCAGCATTTT.

In this sample, this clonotype turned up many times. The chain has TRBV20-1 and TRBJ1-3; no clear D. V dropped 4 bases and J dropped 0 bases, with 7 bases sitting between them. The CDR3 is 13 amino acids. CDR1 and CDR2 (germline): DFQATT, SNEGSKA (reference sequence). The CDR3 bases are TGCAGTGCTAATACAATCTCTGGAAACACCATATATTTT. Translation: CSANTISGNTIYF.

The chain uses TRBV11-2 and TRBJ2-7; possible D gene TRBD2, 5 bases. Trimming took off 1 base at V and 7 bases at J, with 17 bases between the two ends. The CDR3 length is 15 residues. Per germline, CDR1 SGHAT and CDR2 FQNNGV. CDR3 sequence: CASSLGWTPALEQYF. Here the CDR3 DNA reads TGTGCCAGCAGCTTAGGTTGGACTCCCGCGCTTGAGCAGTACTTC.

This clonotype has only a few counts. In nucleotides, the CDR3 is TGCGCCAGCAGCTCGGCAGGTGGGGGAGACGGGACACTCTATGGCTACACCTTC. It yields the protein CASSSAGGGDGTLYGYTF. The chain couples TRBV5-1 to TRBJ1-2; D is perhaps TRBD1 (6 bases). Trimming took off 3 bases at V and 4 bases at J, with 25 bases between the two ends. CDR1 is SGHRS and CDR2 is YFSETQ in the germline V gene. The CDR3 totals 18 residues. Complete variable domain (other parts from reference TRBV5-1 and TRBJ1-2): KAGVTQTPRYLIKTRGQQVTLSCSPISGHRSVSWYQQTPGQGLQFLFEYFSETQRNKGNFPGRFSGRQFSNSRSEMNVSTLELGDSALYLCASSSAGGGDGTLYGYTFGSGTRLTVV.

The chain has TRBV28 and TRBJ2-7; maybe TRBD1 (6 bases). V lost 3 bases and J lost 3, with 12 bases in between. The germline gives CDR1 MDHEN, CDR2 SYDVKM. The CDR3 runs 14 residues. Here the CDR3 reads CASSLQGPYYEQYF. The CDR3 bases are TGTGCCAGCAGTTTGCAGGGGCCCTACTACGAGCAGTACTTC.

This clonotype appeared once. CDR3 loop: CASNQGGSPSTDTQYF. The CDR3 nucleotides read TGCGCCAGCAACCAGGGGGGGTCCCCGAGCACAGATACGCAGTATTTT. This chain links TRBV4-3 with TRBJ2-3, with D possibly called TRBD1 or TRBD2 (7 bases each). Germline CDR1 and CDR2: LGHNA and YSLEER. Trimming stripped 7 bases from V and 0 bases from J, with 17 bases between. This CDR3 contains 16 residues.

The V gene is TRBV25-1, the J gene TRBJ2-5; tentative D call: TRBD1 (7 bases). Germline values: CDR1 MGHDK, CDR2 SYGVNS. Trimming stripped 3 bases from V and 5 bases from J, with 16 bases between. The CDR3 extends over 15 amino acids. In DNA form, the CDR3 reads TGTGCCAGCAGTGAGCATGAGGGGGCGGGGGAGACCCAGTACTTC. Amino acids: CASSEHEGAGETQYF.